The 22 T cell receptor beta chains given below trace back to one sample, sequenced in a study of technical replicates of blood from a few donors. Measured with immunoSEQ multiplex PCR; TCRdb has only the in-frame clones, and not every one. The profile shows more than 65,000 clones, approximately 97% of them singletons. Sequenced input: T cells isolated from PBMCs. The receptors were gathered from a human donor in good health.

V and J are TRBV2 and TRBJ2-1, with a tentative D call TRBD2 (6 bases). Trimming removed 1 base from V and 0 bases from J, with 7 bases in between. Germline CDR1 and CDR2: SNHLY and FYNNEI. The CDR3 runs 15 residues. The DNA of the CDR3 is TGTGCCAGCAGTGAAGACGGGAGCTCCTACAATGAGCAGTTCTTC. Translating gives CASSEDGSSYNEQFF.

This clone is a singleton in its sample. V usage is TRBV14 and J usage is TRBJ2-7; D remains ambiguous. Germline values: CDR1 SGHDN, CDR2 FVKESK. Trimming removed 5 bases from V and 3 bases from J, with 5 bases in between. The length of the CDR3 is 11 residues. The CDR3 region has the DNA TGTGCCAGCAGCTATAACTACGAGCAGTACTTC. This gives the protein CASSYNYEQYF.

As DNA, the CDR3 is TGCGCCAGCAGCCAAGAAATAATTGGCTTCAGCAATGAGCAGTTCTTC. Encoded protein: CASSQEIIGFSNEQFF. This chain joins TRBV4-1 and TRBJ2-1; D unclear. This CDR3 has 16 residues. V was shortened by 0 bases and J by 6 bases, with 15 bases between the two germline ends. Per germline, CDR1 MGHRA and CDR2 YSYEKL.

The chain joins TRBV5-1 to TRBJ1-3, with 8 positions matching TRBD1. The germline CDR1 and CDR2 sequences are SGHRS and YFSETQ. The CDR3 length is 15 residues. The V segment lost 6 bases and the J segment 8 bases; nucleotides outside the gene matches: 13. CDR3 in DNA: TGCGCCAGCACCACCCGGACAGGGATAGGACACACCATATATTTT. Its translation: CASTTRTGIGHTIYF.

This clone appeared a single time. V usage is TRBV5-1 and J usage is TRBJ1-1, with D uncertain. Germline V gene sequence: CDR1 SGHRS, CDR2 YFSETQ. The ends were cut back, 0 bases at V and 1 base at J, with 13 bases in the middle. CDR3 size: 16 residues. CDR3 protein: CASSLEGGLPNTEAFF. CDR3 DNA sequence: TGCGCCAGCAGCTTGGAGGGCGGACTACCGAACACTGAAGCTTTCTTT. The whole variable domain, remainder taken from reference TRBV5-1 and TRBJ1-1, is KAGVTQTPRYLIKTRGQQVTLSCSPISGHRSVSWYQQTPGQGLQFLFEYFSETQRNKGNFPGRFSGRQFSNSRSEMNVSTLELGDSALYLCASSLEGGLPNTEAFFGQGTRLTVV.

Only one count was recorded for this clone. The chain couples TRBV30 to TRBJ1-2; a weak D match, TRBD1 (5 bases). The ends were cut back, 2 bases at V and 8 bases at J, with 21 bases in the middle. CDR1 and CDR2 (germline): GTSNPN, SVGIG (reference sequence). CDR3 length: 15 residues. The CDR3 coding sequence is TGTGCCTGGAGTCTTCCCGACAGCCGAGTGGGCGGCTACACCTTC. Residues: CAWSLPDSRVGGYTF.

This clone was seen just once. DNA for the CDR3: TGTGCCAGCAGGACTCTAGGGAGCACTGAAGCTTTCTTT. Translation gives CASRTLGSTEAFF. The chain uses TRBV6-5 and TRBJ1-1; D ambiguous. The CDR3 runs 13 residues. Germline CDR1 is MNHEY and CDR2 is SVGAGI. V was pared by 6 bases and J by 4 bases, with 12 bases between.

This chain links TRBV5-6 with TRBJ2-1; tentative D call: TRBD2 (5 bases). V was trimmed by 1 base and J by 6 bases, leaving 8 bases between them. The germline gives CDR1 SGHDT, CDR2 YYEEEE. The CDR3 has 13 amino acids. Here the CDR3 reads CASSLPSTNEQFF. The CDR3 DNA follows: TGTGCCAGCAGCTTGCCTAGCACCAATGAGCAGTTCTTC.

This chain connects TRBV19 to TRBJ1-4; D might be TRBD1 (6 bases). Trimming took off 6 bases at V and 7 bases at J, with 15 bases between the two ends. CDR3 length equals 14 residues. Germline assignment: CDR1 LNHDA and CDR2 SQIVND (reference sequence). The CDR3 DNA sequence: TGTGCCAGTAGAACAGGGTTGAGTCGTGAAAAACTGTTTTTT. Translation: CASRTGLSREKLFF.

The chain combines TRBV5-6 with TRBJ1-2, with 7 bases that match TRBD1. The germline CDR1 and CDR2 sequences are SGHDT and YYEEEE. This CDR3 has 15 residues. The J segment lost 4 bases and the V segment lost 0 bases, leaving 6 bases of the junction unmatched. CDR3 sequence: CASSLATGVAYGYTF. For the CDR3, the DNA is TGTGCCAGCAGCTTGGCCACAGGGGTGGCCTATGGCTACACCTTC.

The rearrangement joins TRBV5-1 to TRBJ2-2; the match to TRBD2 covers 8 bases. Germline V gene lookup returns CDR1 SGHRS and CDR2 YFSETQ. With 9 bases clipped from V and 2 bases from J, the junction kept 12 bases outside the gene matches. The CDR3 runs to 16 residues. The CDR3 spells CANPGGGERNTGELFF. CDR3 nucleotides: TGCGCCAACCCCGGGGGGGGAGAGCGCAACACCGGGGAGCTGTTTTTT.

In this sample, this clone turned up a few times. V and J are TRBV4-1 and TRBJ1-5; D is ambiguous. The germline gives CDR1 MGHRA, CDR2 YSYEKL. The CDR3 contains 16 residues. The ends were cut back, 5 bases at V and 6 bases at J, with 20 bases in the middle. The CDR3 coding sequence is TGCGCCAGCAGCAGCATAACCGAGGGTGTTAGTCAGCCCCAGCATTTT. Its protein is CASSSITEGVSQPQHF.

V usage is TRBV6-4 and J usage is TRBJ2-7; perhaps TRBD2 as D (5 bases). The CDR3 length is 10 residues. V lost 2 bases, J lost 9 bases, and 5 bases lay in between. CDR1 is MRHNA and CDR2 is SNTAGT in the germline V gene. CDR3 loop: CASSDEGQYF. In DNA, the CDR3 is TGTGCCAGCAGTGACGAGGGGCAGTACTTC.

The J gene is TRBJ2-1, the V gene TRBV9; 10 nucleotides match TRBD1. Germline V gives CDR1 SGDLS, CDR2 YYNGEE. The CDR3 has 20 amino acids. The ends lost 3 bases at V and 6 bases at J; junction bases unmatched: 21. CDR3 bases: TGTGCCAGCAGCGGAGTACTCCGGGACAGGGGCTCCCAACCTGTCAATGAGCAGTTCTTC. Translating it yields CASSGVLRDRGSQPVNEQFF.

CDR3 bases: TGTGCCAGCAGCCAATTCCGAACAGGGGGAGAAGAGACCCAGTACTTC. It yields the protein CASSQFRTGGEETQYF. The chain uses TRBV7-9 and TRBJ2-5, with TRBD1 matching over 8 bases. Unmatched junction bases numbered 11, after V lost 5 bases and J lost 3 bases. Germline assignment: CDR1 SEHNR and CDR2 FQNEAQ (reference sequence). This CDR3 contains 16 residues.

V usage is TRBV7-2 and J usage is TRBJ1-5; D remains unclear. The CDR3 totals 15 residues. V lost 1 base and J 1 base, leaving 8 bases between the germline ends. Germline assignment: CDR1 SGHTA and CDR2 FQGNSA. CDR3: CASSLDYRSNQPQHF. CDR3 nucleotides: TGTGCCAGCAGCTTAGACTATAGGAGCAATCAGCCCCAGCATTTT.

V is TRBV28 and J is TRBJ1-2; D possibly corresponds to TRBD1 (6 bases). This CDR3 region has 13 residues. CDR1 is MDHEN, CDR2 SYDVKM, per germline. V was clipped by 2 bases and J by 7 bases, with 11 bases between them. The CDR3, as DNA: TGTGCCAGCAGTTTAATGCAGGGGTCTGGCTACACCTTC. This codes for CASSLMQGSGYTF.

This CDR3 is CASSAGITIYEQYF. In nucleotides, the CDR3 is TGTGCCAGCAGTGCCGGGATTACAATCTACGAGCAGTACTTC. The chain uses TRBV2 and TRBJ2-7, with D perhaps TRBD2 (5 bases). Germline V gene data show CDR1 as SNHLY and CDR2 as FYNNEI. V lost 4 bases, J lost 3 bases, and 13 bases lay in between. The CDR3 contains 14 residues.

V is TRBV4-1 and J is TRBJ2-2, with 12 bases aligning to TRBD2. The germline V gene encodes CDR1 MGHRA and CDR2 YSYEKL. The CDR3 runs to 16 residues. Trimming cost V 4 bases and J 5 bases; bases outside gene matches: 5. The DNA for the CDR3 is TGCGCCAGCAGCCCGAGACTAGCGGGAGATACCGGGGAGCTGTTTTTT. Protein sequence: CASSPRLAGDTGELFF.

This sequence joins TRBV4-3 and TRBJ2-7; D unclear. Germline CDR1 reads LGHNA; CDR2 reads YSLEER. The germline V and J ends were trimmed by 0 bases and 3 bases, with 12 bases remaining between them. The CDR3 is made up of 15 amino acids. The CDR3: CASSQDVLTHYEQYF. The CDR3 DNA is TGCGCCAGCAGCCAAGACGTACTAACCCACTACGAGCAGTACTTC.

This clone has just one count. This rearrangement joins TRBV29-1 to TRBJ2-1; D ambiguous. The CDR3 covers 15 residues. Germline lookup yields CDR1 SQVTM and CDR2 ANQGSEA. Deletions cut 1 base from V and 1 base from J, with 11 bases between. The chain's CDR3 is CSVEVERRSYNEQFF. In DNA, the CDR3 is TGCAGCGTTGAAGTGGAGAGGCGGTCCTACAATGAGCAGTTCTTC.

The chain joins TRBV4-2 to TRBJ2-7, with TRBD2 identical over 7 bases. CDR3 length: 14 residues. Germline values: CDR1 LGHNA, CDR2 YNFKEQ. Trimming cost V 4 bases and J 4 bases; bases outside gene matches: 7. DNA for the CDR3: TGTGCCAGCAGCCTGGCGGGAGATTCATACGAGCAGTACTTC. It yields the protein CASSLAGDSYEQYF.